This T cell receptor (beta chain) was captured by sequencing in a study of blood T cell repertoires in COVID-19. At the level of the study: Samples taken during acute and convalescent COVID-19 were collected in the United States, Italy and Spain.

This clone was seen just once. Methods used by the authors: Cell counts per sample came from amplifying reference gene primers. Assay: immunoSEQ multiplex PCR; the TCRdb copy retains only in-frame clones and omits some. V, J and clone size are taken as reported in that table, and D and trimming were inferred from the DNA itself. The sample lists 35,000 to 50,000 clones, 82% seen once, with approximately 4% in the top ten. Between the trimmed V and J ends, which lost 1 base and 2 bases, there was a span of 10 bases. The CDR3 spans 15 residues. Germline V gene data show CDR1 as LNHDA and CDR2 as SQIVND (reference sequence).

The chain joins TRBV19 to TRBJ2-3; D is possibly TRBD2 (6 bases). The receptor was derived from a woman in her 70s with acute or convalescent COVID-19. The sequenced sample consisted of peripheral blood. The CDR3 region is CASSIGGGYTDTQYF. The CDR3, as DNA: TGTGCCAGTAGTATAGGTGGAGGGTACACAGATACGCAGTATTTT.